This T cell receptor beta chain was sequenced in a study of cytomegalovirus exposure and HLA in healthy donors. Study observations and caveats: TCR beta chains numbering roughly 150 were designated cytomegalovirus-associated. Diagnosis of cytomegalovirus status made by the classifier reportedly showed high specificity and sensitivity. First-cohort TCR clusters were later found to tend to co-occur in the roughly 130 validation repertoires.

A remark on this clone: The antigen is undetermined. This specimen includes other DNA sequences encoding the same CDR3.

V was clipped by 0 bases and J by 4 bases, with 7 bases between them. This CDR3 contains 13 residues. Germline assignment: CDR1 MGHRA and CDR2 YSYEKL. Libraries were prepared by immunoSEQ multiplex PCR; TCRdb keeps only in-frame clonotypes and omits some of them. The sample carries hundreds of thousands of clones, around 89% recorded once. Sequencing was done on a sample of PBMCs. The genes are TRBV4-1 and TRBJ2-7, with unresolved D. This clonotype was sampled from a woman aged 18-29 years in good health and CMV-seronegative. The CDR3 is CASSQDLSYEQYF. The CDR3 DNA follows: TGCGCCAGCAGCCAAGACCTTAGTTACGAGCAGTACTTC.